This TCR beta chain appears in the sequencing data of a study of blood T cell repertoires in COVID-19. The V gene's germline CDR1 is LNHDA and CDR2 SQIVND (reference sequence). This CDR3 is 14 amino acids long. V was clipped by 9 bases and J by 5 bases, with 19 bases between them. The protocol was immunoSEQ multiplex PCR, while the TCRdb copy is restricted to in-frame clones and leaves out a portion. The data contain 450,000 or so clones, approximately 90% of them singletons. The TCR comes from a woman between 40 and 50 years old with COVID-19, enrolled during active disease. The chain couples TRBV19 to TRBJ2-5, with D perhaps TRBD1 (6 bases). Sequenced material: peripheral blood. The DNA for the CDR3 is TGTGCCAGCGCAAAAACAGGGATTCTTGAGACCCAGTACTTC. It specifies CASAKTGILETQYF.